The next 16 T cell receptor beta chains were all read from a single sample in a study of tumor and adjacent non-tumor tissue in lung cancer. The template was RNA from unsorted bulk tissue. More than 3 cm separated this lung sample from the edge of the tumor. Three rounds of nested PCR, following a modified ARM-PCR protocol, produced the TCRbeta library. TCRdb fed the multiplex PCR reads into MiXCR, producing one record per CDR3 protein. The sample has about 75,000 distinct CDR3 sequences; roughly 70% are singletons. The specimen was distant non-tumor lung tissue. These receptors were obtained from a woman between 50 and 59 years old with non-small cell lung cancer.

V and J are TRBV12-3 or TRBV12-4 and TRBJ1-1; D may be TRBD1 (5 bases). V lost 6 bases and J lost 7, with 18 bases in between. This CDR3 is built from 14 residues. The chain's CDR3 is CASSFSRTSFEAFF. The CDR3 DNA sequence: TGTGCCAGCAGCTTCTCCAGGACAAGTTTTGAAGCTTTCTTT.

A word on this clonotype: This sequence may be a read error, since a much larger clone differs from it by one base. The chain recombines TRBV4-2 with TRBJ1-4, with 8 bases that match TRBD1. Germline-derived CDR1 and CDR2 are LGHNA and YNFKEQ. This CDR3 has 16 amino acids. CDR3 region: CASGQDPQGAFEKLFF. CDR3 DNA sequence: TGTGCCAGCGGCCAAGACCCGCAGGGGGCGTTTGAAAAACTGTTTTTT.

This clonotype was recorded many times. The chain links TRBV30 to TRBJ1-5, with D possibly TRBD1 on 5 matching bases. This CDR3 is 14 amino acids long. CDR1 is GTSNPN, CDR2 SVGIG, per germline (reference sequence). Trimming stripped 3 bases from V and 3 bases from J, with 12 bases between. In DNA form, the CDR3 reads TGTGCCTGGAGGGGGCGAGGGGACAATCAGCCCCAGCATTTT. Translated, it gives CAWRGRGDNQPQHF.

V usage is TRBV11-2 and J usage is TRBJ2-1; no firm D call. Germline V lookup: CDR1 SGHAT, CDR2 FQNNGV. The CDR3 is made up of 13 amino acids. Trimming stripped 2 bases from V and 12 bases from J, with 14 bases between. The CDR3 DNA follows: TGTGCCAGCAGCTTAAAGTCTGGTGCAGGGCAGTTCTTC. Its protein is CASSLKSGAGQFF.

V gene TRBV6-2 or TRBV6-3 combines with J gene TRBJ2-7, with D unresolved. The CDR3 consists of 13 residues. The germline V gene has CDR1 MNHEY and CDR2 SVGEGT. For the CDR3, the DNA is TGTGTCGGCAGTTACCTGGGTCGGAGTGAGCAGTACTTC. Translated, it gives CVGSYLGRSEQYF.

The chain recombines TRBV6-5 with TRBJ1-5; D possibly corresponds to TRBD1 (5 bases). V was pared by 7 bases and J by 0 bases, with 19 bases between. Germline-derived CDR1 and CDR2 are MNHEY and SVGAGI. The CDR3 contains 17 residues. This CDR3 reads CASTHDVTAYSNQPQHF. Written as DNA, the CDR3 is TGTGCCAGCACCCATGACGTGACAGCTTATAGCAATCAGCCCCAGCATTTT.

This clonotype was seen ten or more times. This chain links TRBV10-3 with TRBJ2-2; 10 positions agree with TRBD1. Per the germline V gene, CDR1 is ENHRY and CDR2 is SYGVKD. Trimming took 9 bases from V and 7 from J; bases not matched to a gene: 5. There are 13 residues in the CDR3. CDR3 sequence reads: CAIRDRGGGELFF. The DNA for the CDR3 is TGTGCCATTCGGGACAGGGGCGGCGGGGAGCTGTTTTTT.

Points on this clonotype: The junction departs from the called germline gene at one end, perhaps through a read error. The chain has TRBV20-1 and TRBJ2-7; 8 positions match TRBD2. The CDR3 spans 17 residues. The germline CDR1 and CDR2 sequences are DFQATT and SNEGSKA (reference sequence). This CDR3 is CSDNRWLAGISSYDQYF. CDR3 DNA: TGCAGTGATAATCGCTGGTTAGCGGGGATAAGCTCCTACGATCAGTACTTC.

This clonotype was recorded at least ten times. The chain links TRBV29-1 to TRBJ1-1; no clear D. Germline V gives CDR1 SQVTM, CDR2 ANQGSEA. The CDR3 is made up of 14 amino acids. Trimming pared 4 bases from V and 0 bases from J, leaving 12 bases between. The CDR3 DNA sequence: TGCAGCGTTGGGGAGGGTCCGATGAACACTGAAGCTTTCTTT. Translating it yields CSVGEGPMNTEAFF.

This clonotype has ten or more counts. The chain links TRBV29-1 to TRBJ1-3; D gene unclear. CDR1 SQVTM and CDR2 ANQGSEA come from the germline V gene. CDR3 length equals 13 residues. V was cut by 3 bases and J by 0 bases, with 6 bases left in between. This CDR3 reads CSVDRTSGNTIYF. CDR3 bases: TGCAGCGTTGACCGGACCTCTGGAAACACCATATATTTT.

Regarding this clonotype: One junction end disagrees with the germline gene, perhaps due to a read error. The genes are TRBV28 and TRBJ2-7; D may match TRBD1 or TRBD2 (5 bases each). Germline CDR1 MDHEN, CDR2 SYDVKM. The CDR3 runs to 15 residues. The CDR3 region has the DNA TGTGCCAGCAGCTTAGCCGGGGCGAGCTCCTATGAGCATTACTTC. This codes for CASSLAGASSYEHYF.

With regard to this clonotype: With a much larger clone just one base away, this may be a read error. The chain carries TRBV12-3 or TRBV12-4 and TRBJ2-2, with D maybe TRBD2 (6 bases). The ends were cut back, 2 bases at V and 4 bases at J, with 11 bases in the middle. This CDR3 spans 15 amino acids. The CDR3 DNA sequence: TGTGCCAGCAGTTTAACGGGAGAGGTCACCGGGGAGCTGTTTTTT. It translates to CASSLTGEVTGELFF.

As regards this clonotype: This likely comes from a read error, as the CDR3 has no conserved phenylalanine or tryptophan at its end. The CDR3 loop reads CSARDQRDTYNEQFC. Written as DNA, the CDR3 is TGCAGTGCTAGGGACCAGCGGGACACCTACAATGAGCAGTTCTGC. The chain combines TRBV20-1 with TRBJ2-1; tentative D call: TRBD2 (7 bases). The germline V gene has CDR1 DFQATT and CDR2 SNEGSKA (reference sequence). This CDR3 has 15 residues. Deletions cut 3 bases from V and 2 bases from J, with 14 bases between.

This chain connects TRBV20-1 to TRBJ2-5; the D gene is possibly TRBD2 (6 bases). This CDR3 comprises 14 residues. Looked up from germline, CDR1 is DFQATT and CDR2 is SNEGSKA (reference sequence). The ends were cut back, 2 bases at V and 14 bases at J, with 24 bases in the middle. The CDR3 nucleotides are TGCAGTGCTAGATCGGGGAGGATTCAAGAGAACCAATACTTC. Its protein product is CSARSGRIQENQYF.

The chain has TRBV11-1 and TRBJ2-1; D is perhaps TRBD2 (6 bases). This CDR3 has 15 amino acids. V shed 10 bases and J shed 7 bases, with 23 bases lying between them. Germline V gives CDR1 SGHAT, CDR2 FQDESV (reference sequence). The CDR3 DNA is TGTGCCATCACCAGCCGGGGGTTTGGTAATAATGAGCAGTTCTTC. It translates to CAITSRGFGNNEQFF.

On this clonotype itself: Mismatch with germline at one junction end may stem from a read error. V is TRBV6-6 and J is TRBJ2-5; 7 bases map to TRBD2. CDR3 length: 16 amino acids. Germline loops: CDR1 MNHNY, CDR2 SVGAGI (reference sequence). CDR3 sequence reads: CASNHGTNGVEEAQYF. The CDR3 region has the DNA TGTGCCAGCAATCACGGGACTAACGGAGTGGAAGAGGCCCAGTACTTC.